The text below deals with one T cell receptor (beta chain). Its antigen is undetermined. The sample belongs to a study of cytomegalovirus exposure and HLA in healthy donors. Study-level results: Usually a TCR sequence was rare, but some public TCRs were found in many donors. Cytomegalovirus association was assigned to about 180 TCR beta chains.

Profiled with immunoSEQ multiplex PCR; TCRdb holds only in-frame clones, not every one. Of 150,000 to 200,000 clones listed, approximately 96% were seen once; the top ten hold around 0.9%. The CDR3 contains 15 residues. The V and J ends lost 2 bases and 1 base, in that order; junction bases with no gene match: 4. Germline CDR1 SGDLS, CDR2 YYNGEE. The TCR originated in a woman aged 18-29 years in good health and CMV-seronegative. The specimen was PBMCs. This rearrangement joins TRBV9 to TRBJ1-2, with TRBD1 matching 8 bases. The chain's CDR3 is CASSVTGGYNYGYTF. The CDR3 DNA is TGTGCCAGCAGCGTTACAGGGGGGTATAACTATGGCTACACCTTC.